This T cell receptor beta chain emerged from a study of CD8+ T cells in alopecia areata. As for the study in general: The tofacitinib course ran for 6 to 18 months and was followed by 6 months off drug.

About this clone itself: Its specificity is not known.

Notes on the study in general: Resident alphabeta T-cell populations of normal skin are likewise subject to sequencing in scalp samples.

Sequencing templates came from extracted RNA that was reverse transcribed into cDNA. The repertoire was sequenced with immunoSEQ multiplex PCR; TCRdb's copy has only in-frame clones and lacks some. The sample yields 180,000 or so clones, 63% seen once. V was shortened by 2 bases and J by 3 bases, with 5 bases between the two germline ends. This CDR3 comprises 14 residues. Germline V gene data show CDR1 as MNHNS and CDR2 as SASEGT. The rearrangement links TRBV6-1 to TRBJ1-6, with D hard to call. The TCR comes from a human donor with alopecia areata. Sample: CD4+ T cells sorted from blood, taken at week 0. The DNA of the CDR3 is TGTGCCAGCAGTGAAAGAGTCTATAATTCACCCCTCCACTTT. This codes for CASSERVYNSPLHF.